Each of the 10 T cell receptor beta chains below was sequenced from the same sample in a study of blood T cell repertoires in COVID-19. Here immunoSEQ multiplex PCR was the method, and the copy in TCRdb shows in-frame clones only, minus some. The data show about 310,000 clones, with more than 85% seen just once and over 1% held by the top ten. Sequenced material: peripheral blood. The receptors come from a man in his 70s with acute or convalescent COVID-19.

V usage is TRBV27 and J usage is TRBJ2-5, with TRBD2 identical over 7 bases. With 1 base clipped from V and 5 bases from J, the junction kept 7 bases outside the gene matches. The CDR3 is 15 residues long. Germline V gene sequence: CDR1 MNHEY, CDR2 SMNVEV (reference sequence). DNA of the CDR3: TGTGCCAGCAGTTTATGGGCGGGAGATGGGGAGACCCAGTACTTC. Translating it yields CASSLWAGDGETQYF.

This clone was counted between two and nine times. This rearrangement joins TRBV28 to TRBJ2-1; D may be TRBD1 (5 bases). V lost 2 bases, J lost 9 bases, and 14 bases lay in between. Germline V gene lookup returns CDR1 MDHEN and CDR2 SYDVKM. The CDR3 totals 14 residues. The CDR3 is CASSLGRGFGEQFF. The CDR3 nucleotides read TGTGCCAGCAGTTTAGGAAGGGGTTTTGGTGAGCAGTTCTTC. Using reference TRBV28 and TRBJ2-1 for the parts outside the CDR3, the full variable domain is DVKVTQSSRYLVKRTGEKVFLECVQDMDHENMFWYRQDPGLGLRLIYFSYDVKMKEKGDIPEGYSVSREKKERFSLILESASTNQTSMYLCASSLGRGFGEQFFGPGTRLTVL.

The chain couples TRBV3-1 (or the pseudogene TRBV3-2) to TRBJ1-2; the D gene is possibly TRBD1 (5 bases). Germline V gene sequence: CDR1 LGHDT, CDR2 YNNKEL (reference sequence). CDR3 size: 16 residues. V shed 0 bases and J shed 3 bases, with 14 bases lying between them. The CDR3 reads CASSQDLRGLDYGYTF. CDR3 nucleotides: TGTGCCAGCAGCCAAGATCTACGGGGGTTGGACTATGGCTACACCTTC.

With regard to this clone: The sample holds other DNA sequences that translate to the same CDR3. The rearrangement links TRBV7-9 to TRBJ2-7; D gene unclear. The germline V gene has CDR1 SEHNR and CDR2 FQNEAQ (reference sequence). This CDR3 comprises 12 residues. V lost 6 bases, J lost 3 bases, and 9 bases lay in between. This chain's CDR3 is CASSTQDYEQYF. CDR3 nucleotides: TGTGCCAGCAGTACGCAGGACTACGAGCAGTACTTC.

The CDR3, as DNA: TGTGCCAGCTCACCAACAGGGGGCAACACCGGGGAGCTGTTTTTT. This codes for CASSPTGGNTGELFF. The chain carries TRBV18 and TRBJ2-2; 9 positions agree with TRBD1. J gave up 2 bases and V 2 bases, and 0 bases lay outside the gene matches. The germline V gene encodes CDR1 KGHSH and CDR2 LQKENI. This CDR3 is built from 15 residues.

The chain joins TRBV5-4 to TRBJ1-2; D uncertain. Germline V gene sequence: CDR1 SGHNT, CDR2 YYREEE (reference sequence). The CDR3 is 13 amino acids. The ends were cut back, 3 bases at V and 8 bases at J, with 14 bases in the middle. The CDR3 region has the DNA TGTGCCAGCAGCTCCTACGGGAGAGACGGCTACACCTTC. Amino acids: CASSSYGRDGYTF.

CDR3 sequence reads: CASSPLGAGYTF. For the CDR3, the DNA is TGTGCCAGCAGTCCGTTAGGAGCTGGCTACACCTTC. The chain uses TRBV28 and TRBJ1-2; D ambiguous. This CDR3 is 12 amino acids long. V lost 5 bases and J lost 7, with 11 bases in between. Germline CDR1 MDHEN, CDR2 SYDVKM.

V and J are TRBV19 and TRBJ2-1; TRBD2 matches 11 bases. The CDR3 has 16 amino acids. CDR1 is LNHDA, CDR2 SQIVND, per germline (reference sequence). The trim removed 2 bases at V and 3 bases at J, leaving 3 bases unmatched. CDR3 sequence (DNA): TGTGCCAGTAGTATAACTAGCGGGAGAGGCTACAATGAGCAGTTCTTC. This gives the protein CASSITSGRGYNEQFF.

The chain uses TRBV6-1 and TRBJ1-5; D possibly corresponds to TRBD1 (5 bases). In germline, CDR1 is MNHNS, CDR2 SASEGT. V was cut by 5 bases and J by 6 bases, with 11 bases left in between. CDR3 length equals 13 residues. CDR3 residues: CASSSGFSQPQHF. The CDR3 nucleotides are TGTGCCAGCAGTTCAGGGTTTAGTCAGCCCCAGCATTTT.

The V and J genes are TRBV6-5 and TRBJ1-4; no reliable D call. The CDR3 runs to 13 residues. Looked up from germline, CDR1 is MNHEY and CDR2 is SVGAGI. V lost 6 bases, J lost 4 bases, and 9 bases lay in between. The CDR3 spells CASRGVNNEKLFF. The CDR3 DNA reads TGTGCCAGCAGAGGAGTTAATAATGAAAAACTGTTTTTT.